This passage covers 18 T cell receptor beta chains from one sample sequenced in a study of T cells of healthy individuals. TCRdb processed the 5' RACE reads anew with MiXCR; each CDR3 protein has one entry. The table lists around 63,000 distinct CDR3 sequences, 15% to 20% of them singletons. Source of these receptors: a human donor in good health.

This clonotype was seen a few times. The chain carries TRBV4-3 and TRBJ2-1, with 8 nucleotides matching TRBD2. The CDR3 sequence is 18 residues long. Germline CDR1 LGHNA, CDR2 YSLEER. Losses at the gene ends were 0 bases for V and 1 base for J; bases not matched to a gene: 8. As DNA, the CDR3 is TGCGCCAGCAGCCAAGATAGTAGCGGGATAACGTCCTACAATGAGCAGTTCTTC. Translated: CASSQDSSGITSYNEQFF.

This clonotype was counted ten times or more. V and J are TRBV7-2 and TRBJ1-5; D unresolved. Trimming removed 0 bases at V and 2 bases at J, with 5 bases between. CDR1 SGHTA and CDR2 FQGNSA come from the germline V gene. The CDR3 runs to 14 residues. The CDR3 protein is CASSLALGNQPQHF. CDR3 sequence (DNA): TGTGCCAGCAGCTTAGCTTTGGGCAATCAGCCCCAGCATTTT. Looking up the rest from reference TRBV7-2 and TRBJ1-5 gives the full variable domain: GAGVSQSPSNKVTEKGKDVELRCDPISGHTALYWYRQSLGQGLEFLIYFQGNSAPDKSGLPSDRFSAERTGGSVSTLTIQRTQQEDSAVYLCASSLALGNQPQHFGDGTRLSIL.

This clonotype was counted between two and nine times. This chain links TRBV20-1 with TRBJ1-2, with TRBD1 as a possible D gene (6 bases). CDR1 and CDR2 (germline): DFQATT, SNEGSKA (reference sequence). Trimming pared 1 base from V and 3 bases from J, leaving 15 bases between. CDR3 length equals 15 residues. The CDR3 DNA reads TGCAGTGCTAGAGGGGGGCTGGGGACCGACTATGGCTACACCTTC. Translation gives CSARGGLGTDYGYTF.

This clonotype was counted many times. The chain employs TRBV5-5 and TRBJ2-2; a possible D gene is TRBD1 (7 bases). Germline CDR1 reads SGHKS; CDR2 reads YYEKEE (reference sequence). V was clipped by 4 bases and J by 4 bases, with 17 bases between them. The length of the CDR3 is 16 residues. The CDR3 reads CASSPLRQGGTGELFF. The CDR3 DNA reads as TGTGCCAGCAGCCCGCTAAGACAGGGAGGCACCGGGGAGCTGTTTTTT.

Written as DNA, the CDR3 is TGCAGCGTCCGACAGGGAACCACTGAAGCTTTCTTT. Its translation: CSVRQGTTEAFF. The V gene is TRBV29-1, the J gene TRBJ1-1, with 7 bases lining up with TRBD1. This CDR3 is built from 12 residues. After removal of 6 bases from V and 4 bases from J, the junction contained 5 bases not matched to a gene. CDR1 and CDR2 (germline): SQVTM, ANQGSEA.

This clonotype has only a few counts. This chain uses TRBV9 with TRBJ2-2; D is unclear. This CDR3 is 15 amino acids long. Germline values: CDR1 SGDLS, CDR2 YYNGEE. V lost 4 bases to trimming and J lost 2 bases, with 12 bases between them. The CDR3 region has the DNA TGTGCCAGCAGCCCGCCGAGAGGAAACACCGGGGAGCTGTTTTTT. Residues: CASSPPRGNTGELFF. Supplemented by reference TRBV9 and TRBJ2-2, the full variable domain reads DSGVTQTPKHLITATGQRVTLRCSPRSGDLSVYWYQQSLDQGLQFLIQYYNGEERAKGNILERFSAQQFPDLHSELNLSSLELGDSALYFCASSPPRGNTGELFFGEGSRLTVL.

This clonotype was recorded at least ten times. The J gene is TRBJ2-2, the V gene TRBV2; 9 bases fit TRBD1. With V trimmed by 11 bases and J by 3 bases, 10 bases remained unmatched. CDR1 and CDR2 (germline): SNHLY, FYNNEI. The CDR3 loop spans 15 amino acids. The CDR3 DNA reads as TGTGCCTTAAAGTCCGGGGACAGGGACACCGGGGAGCTGTTTTTT. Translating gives CALKSGDRDTGELFF.

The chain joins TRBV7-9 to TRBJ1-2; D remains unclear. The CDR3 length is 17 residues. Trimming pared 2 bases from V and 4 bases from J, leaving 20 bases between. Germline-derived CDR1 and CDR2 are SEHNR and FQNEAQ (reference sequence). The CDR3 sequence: CASSLFGRGPDAYGYTF. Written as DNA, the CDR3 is TGTGCCAGCAGCTTATTCGGGCGAGGTCCCGACGCCTATGGCTACACCTTC.

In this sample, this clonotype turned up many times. Written as DNA, the CDR3 is TGCAGTGCTAGAGATATACGACAGGGGCAAGGCGAGCAGTACTTC. This sequence encodes CSARDIRQGQGEQYF. The rearrangement links TRBV20-1 to TRBJ2-7; 8 positions match TRBD1. CDR1 is DFQATT, CDR2 SNEGSKA, per germline (reference sequence). CDR3 length: 15 amino acids. Unmatched junction bases numbered 10, after V lost 0 bases and J lost 6 bases.

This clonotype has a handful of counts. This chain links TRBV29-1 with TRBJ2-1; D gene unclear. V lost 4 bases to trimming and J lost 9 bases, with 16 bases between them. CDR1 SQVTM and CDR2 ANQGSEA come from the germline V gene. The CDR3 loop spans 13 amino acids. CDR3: CSVAHRQRSEQFF. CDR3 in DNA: TGCAGCGTTGCCCACCGTCAGAGGAGTGAGCAGTTCTTC.

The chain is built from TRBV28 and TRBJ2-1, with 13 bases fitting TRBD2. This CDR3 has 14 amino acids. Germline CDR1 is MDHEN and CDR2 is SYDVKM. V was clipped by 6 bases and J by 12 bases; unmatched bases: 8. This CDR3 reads CASRGLAGDRGQFF. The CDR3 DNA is TGTGCCAGCAGAGGACTAGCGGGGGACAGGGGGCAGTTCTTC.

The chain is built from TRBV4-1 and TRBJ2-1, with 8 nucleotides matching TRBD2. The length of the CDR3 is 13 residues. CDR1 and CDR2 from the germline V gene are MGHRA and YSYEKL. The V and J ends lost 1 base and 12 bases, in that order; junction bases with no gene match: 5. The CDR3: CASSQGPGRGQFF. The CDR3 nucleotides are TGCGCCAGCAGCCAAGGCCCCGGGAGGGGGCAGTTCTTC.

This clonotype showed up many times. CDR3 sequence: CATSDSITGELFF. The CDR3, as DNA: TGTGCCACCAGTGATTCCATCACCGGGGAGCTGTTTTTT. V is TRBV24-1 and J is TRBJ2-2, with D unclear. The CDR3 length is 13 residues. The germline V gene has CDR1 KGHDR and CDR2 SFDVKD. With 2 bases removed from V and 4 bases from J, the gap between germline ends came to 4 bases.

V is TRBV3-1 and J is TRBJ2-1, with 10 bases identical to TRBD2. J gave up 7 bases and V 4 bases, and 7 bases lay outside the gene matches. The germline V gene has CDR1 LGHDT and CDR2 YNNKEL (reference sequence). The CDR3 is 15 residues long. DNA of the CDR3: TGTGCCAGCAGCCGGAGCGGGGGGGCTCGTAATGAGCAGTTCTTC. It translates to CASSRSGGARNEQFF.

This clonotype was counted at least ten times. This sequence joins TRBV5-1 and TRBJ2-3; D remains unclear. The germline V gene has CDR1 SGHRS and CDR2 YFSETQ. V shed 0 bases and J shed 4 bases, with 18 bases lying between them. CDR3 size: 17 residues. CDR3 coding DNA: TGCGCCAGCAGCTTGGAGGGCGCCCTGAGAGGAGCAGATACGCAGTATTTT. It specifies CASSLEGALRGADTQYF.

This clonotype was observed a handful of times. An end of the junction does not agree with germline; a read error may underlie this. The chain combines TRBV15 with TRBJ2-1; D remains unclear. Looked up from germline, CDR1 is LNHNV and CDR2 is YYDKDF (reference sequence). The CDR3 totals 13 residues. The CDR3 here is CATGSNSYNEQFF. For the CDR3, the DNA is TGTGCCACCGGCAGCAACAGCTACAATGAGCAGTTCTTC. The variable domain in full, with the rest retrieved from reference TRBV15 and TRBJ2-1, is DAMVIQNPRYQVTQFGKPVTLSCSQTLNHNVMYWYQQKSSQAPKLLFHYYDKDFNNEADTPDNFQSRRPNTSFCFLDIRSPGLGDTAMYLCATGSNSYNEQFFGPGTRLTVL.

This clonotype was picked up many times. The CDR3 DNA reads TGTGCCACACAGAACTATGGCTACACCTTC. Residues: CATQNYGYTF. The V gene is TRBV28, the J gene TRBJ1-2; D is unclear. Per the germline V gene, CDR1 is MDHEN and CDR2 is SYDVKM. This CDR3 contains 10 residues. V was cut by 10 bases and J by 2 bases, with 5 bases left in between.

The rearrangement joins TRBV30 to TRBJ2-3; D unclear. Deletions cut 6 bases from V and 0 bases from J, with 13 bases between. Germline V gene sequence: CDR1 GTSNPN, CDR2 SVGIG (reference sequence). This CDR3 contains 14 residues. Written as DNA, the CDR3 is TGTGCCTGCCTGGGCCTGACTAGCACAGATACGCAGTATTTT. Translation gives CACLGLTSTDTQYF. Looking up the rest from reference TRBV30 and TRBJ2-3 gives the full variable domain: SQTIHQWPATLVQPVGSPLSLECTVEGTSNPNLYWYRQAAGRGLQLLFYSVGIGQISSEVPQNLSASRPQDRQFILSSKKLLLSDSGFYLCACLGLTSTDTQYFGPGTRLTVL.